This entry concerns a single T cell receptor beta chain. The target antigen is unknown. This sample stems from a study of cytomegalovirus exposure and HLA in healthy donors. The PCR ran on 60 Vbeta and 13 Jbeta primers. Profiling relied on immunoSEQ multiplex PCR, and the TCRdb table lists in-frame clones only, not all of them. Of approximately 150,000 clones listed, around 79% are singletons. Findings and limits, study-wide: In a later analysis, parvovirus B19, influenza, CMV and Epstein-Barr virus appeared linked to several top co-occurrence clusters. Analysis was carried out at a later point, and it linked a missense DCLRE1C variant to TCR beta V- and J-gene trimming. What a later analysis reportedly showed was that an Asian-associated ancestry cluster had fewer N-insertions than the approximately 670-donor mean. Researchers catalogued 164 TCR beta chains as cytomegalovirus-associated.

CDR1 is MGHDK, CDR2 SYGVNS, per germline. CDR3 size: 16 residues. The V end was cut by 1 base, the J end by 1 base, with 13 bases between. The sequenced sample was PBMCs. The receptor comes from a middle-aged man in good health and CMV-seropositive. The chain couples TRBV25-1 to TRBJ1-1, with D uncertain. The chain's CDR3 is CASSESGIFWNTEAFF. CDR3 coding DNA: TGTGCCAGCAGTGAATCAGGAATTTTCTGGAACACTGAAGCTTTCTTT. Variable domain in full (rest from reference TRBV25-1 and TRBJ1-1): EADIYQTPRYLVIGTGKKITLECSQTMGHDKMYWYQQDPGMELHLIHYSYGVNSTEKGDLSSESTVSRIRTEHFPLTLESARPSHTSQYLCASSESGIFWNTEAFFGQGTRLTVV.